The rows below give T cell receptor beta chains drawn from one sample of a study of control samples from healthy donors and cancer patients. Assay: immunoSEQ multiplex PCR; the TCRdb copy retains only in-frame clones and omits some. Of around 120,000 clones in the sample, about 94% are singletons; the top ten hold approximately 4%. The sequenced sample consisted of blood. These receptors came from a man in his thirties or forties in good health. Both conserved end residues are part of each CDR3. D genes are given only for firm matches. Only part of the rows carry a size: once, few, many, or a class if the clone is expanded.

TRBD2 | NA | TRBJ2-5 | TRBV4-2 | CASSQVASGQETQYF | TGTGCCAGCAGCCAAGTCGCTAGCGGTCAAGAGACCCAGTACTTC
TRBD2 | NA | TRBJ2-7 | TRBV9 | CASSAPRDTWTSGGSEQYF | TGTGCCAGCAGCGCCCCCCGGGACACCTGGACTAGCGGGGGGTCAGAGCAGTACTTC
TRBD1 | NA | TRBJ2-7 | TRBV9 | CASSVGAVQGSYEQYF | TGTGCCAGCAGCGTAGGGGCAGTACAGGGGTCCTACGAGCAGTACTTC
TRBD1 | NA | TRBJ2-2 | TRBV7-2 | CASSLGTDGELFF | TGTGCCAGCAGCCTAGGGACAGACGGGGAGCTGTTTTTT
TRBD1 | NA | TRBJ1-6 | TRBV18 | CASSPDRGGSPLHF | TGTGCCAGCTCACCTGACAGGGGCGGTTCACCCCTCCACTTT
NA | NA | TRBJ1-5 | TRBV5-1 | CASSPGAMGNQPQHF | TGCGCCAGCAGTCCAGGGGCTATGGGGAATCAGCCCCAGCATTTT
NA | NA | TRBJ2-3 | TRBV7-9 | CASSEQSTSTDTQYF | TGTGCCAGCAGCGAACAGTCGACTAGCACAGATACGCAGTATTTT
NA | NA | TRBJ1-1 | TRBV7-6 | CASSADPGMNTEAFF | TGTGCCAGCAGCGCTGACCCTGGCATGAACACTGAAGCTTTCTTT
NA | once | TRBJ2-1 | TRBV7-3 | CASSLGQGNEQFF | TGTGCCAGCAGCTTGGGGCAGGGCAATGAGCAGTTCTTC
NA | NA | TRBJ2-7 | TRBV9 | CASSPAASPHEQYF | TGTGCCAGCAGCCCTGCGGCTTCCCCCCACGAGCAGTACTTC
TRBD2 | NA | TRBJ2-1 | TRBV27 | CASSSTSYEQFF | TGTGCCAGCAGTTCGACTAGCTATGAGCAGTTCTTC
TRBD2 | NA | TRBJ2-7 | TRBV4-3 | CASSQAGGHEQYF | TGCGCCAGCAGCCAAGCGGGGGGGCACGAGCAGTACTTC
NA | NA | TRBJ2-3 | TRBV30 | CAWSIWAGRTDTQYF | TGTGCCTGGAGTATCTGGGCGGGGCGCACAGATACGCAGTATTTT
TRBD1 | NA | TRBJ2-7 | TRBV7-6 | CASSSGTGGSYEQYF | TGTGCCAGCAGCTCCGGGACAGGGGGATCTTACGAGCAGTACTTC
NA | NA | TRBJ2-3 | TRBV20-1 | CSAPITDTQYF | TGCAGTGCTCCGATCACAGATACGCAGTATTTT
NA | NA | TRBJ2-7 | TRBV7-2 | CASSLTVTYEQYF | TGTGCCAGCAGCTTAACCGTGACCTACGAGCAGTACTTC
NA | NA | TRBJ2-7 | TRBV27 | CASSSSYEQYF | TGTGCCAGCAGTTCATCTTACGAGCAGTACTTC
NA | NA | TRBJ2-7 | TRBV29-1 | CSVGWQDYEQYF | TGCAGCGTTGGATGGCAGGACTACGAGCAGTACTTC
NA | NA | TRBJ1-3 | TRBV3-1/TRBV3-2 | CASSQARTGNTIYF | TGTGCCAGCAGCCAAGCCCGGACGGGAAACACCATATATTTT
TRBD1 | NA | TRBJ1-2 | TRBV5-4 | CASSLDRENYGYTF | TGTGCCAGCAGCCTGGACAGGGAGAACTATGGCTACACCTTC
TRBD1 | NA | TRBJ2-3 | TRBV29-1 | CSVIDRGYGTDTQYF | TGCAGCGTCATCGACAGGGGGTACGGCACAGATACGCAGTATTTT
NA | NA | TRBJ1-3 | TRBV29-1 | CSVAPGNTIYF | TGCAGCGTTGCACCTGGAAACACCATATATTTT
NA | NA | TRBJ1-2 | TRBV4-1 | CASSQGGGLNYGYTF | TGCGCCAGCAGCCAAGGGGGGGGACTTAACTATGGCTACACCTTC
NA | NA | TRBJ2-5 | TRBV7-2 | CASSPGGVYQETQYF | TGTGCCAGCAGCCCGGGTGGGGTATACCAAGAGACCCAGTACTTC
NA | NA | TRBJ1-3 | TRBV27 | CASSSLLGGAGNTIYF | TGTGCCAGCAGTTCCCTCTTGGGGGGGGCTGGAAACACCATATATTTT
TRBD2 | once | TRBJ2-3 | TRBV7-3 | CASSLLAGYTDTQYF | TGTGCCAGCAGCTTACTAGCGGGCTACACAGATACGCAGTATTTT
TRBD1 | NA | TRBJ2-5 | TRBV28 | CASSPAGLVQGARETQYF | TGTGCCAGCAGCCCAGCGGGTTTAGTTCAGGGGGCGCGGGAGACCCAGTACTTC
NA | NA | TRBJ2-7 | TRBV7-9 | CASSFGEVYEQYF | TGTGCCAGCAGCTTTGGGGAGGTGTACGAGCAGTACTTC
TRBD1 | NA | TRBJ2-7 | TRBV10-3 | CAISPGTGNEQYF | TGTGCCATCAGCCCCGGGACAGGGAACGAGCAGTACTTC
NA | NA | TRBJ1-1 | TRBV5-1 | CASSEEWGTEAFF | TGCGCCAGCAGTGAGGAATGGGGCACTGAAGCTTTCTTT
TRBD2 | NA | TRBJ2-3 | TRBV14 | CASNRGGSTDTQYF | TGTGCCAGCAATCGGGGGGGGAGCACAGATACGCAGTATTTT
NA | NA | TRBJ2-1 | TRBV6-5 | CASRDSEANEQFF | TGTGCGAGCCGGGACTCAGAGGCCAATGAGCAGTTCTTC
NA | NA | TRBJ2-5 | TRBV7-6 | CASSLAAGGTYQETQYF | TGTGCCAGCAGCTTAGCGGCCGGGGGCACGTACCAAGAGACCCAGTACTTC
TRBD2 | NA | TRBJ2-4 | TRBV2 | CASSSGVAGGPGIQYF | TGTGCCAGCAGTAGTGGAGTAGCGGGGGGGCCGGGCATTCAGTACTTC
TRBD2 | NA | TRBJ2-1 | TRBV9 | CASSVSGSSYNEQFF | TGTGCCAGCAGCGTAAGCGGGAGCTCCTACAATGAGCAGTTCTTC
NA | NA | TRBJ1-3 | TRBV4-3 | CASSQDGDSGNTIYF | TGCGCCAGCAGCCAAGATGGGGATTCTGGAAACACCATATATTTT
NA | NA | TRBJ1-6 | TRBV19 | CASSIEGSPLHF | TGTGCCAGTAGTATCGAGGGCTCACCCCTCCACTTT
NA | NA | TRBJ2-1 | TRBV30 | CAWSWGGPNEQFF | TGTGCCTGGAGTTGGGGGGGCCCTAATGAGCAGTTCTTC
NA | once | TRBJ1-4 | TRBV9 | CASSHGKSREGEKLFF | TGTGCCAGCAGCCACGGCAAGAGCAGGGAGGGAGAAAAACTGTTTTTT
NA | few | TRBJ2-7 | TRBV5-6 | CASSPRRGSSYEQYF | TGTGCCAGCAGCCCTCGAAGGGGATCCTCCTACGAGCAGTACTTC
NA | NA | TRBJ1-2 | TRBV6-2/TRBV6-3 | CASSYQDTWGSYGYTF | TGTGCCAGCAGTTACCAGGACACTTGGGGTTCCTATGGCTACACCTTC
TRBD1 | NA | TRBJ1-1 | TRBV5-4 | CASSWDRGHTEAFF | TGTGCCAGCAGTTGGGACAGGGGGCACACTGAAGCTTTCTTT
NA | NA | TRBJ1-4 | TRBV19 | CASSPSAGPFVTLFF | TGTGCCAGTAGCCCGTCGGCGGGCCCCTTCGTCACACTGTTTTTT
NA | NA | TRBJ1-5 | TRBV21-1 | CASSLRQRMKISNQPQHF | TGTGCCAGCAGCCTAAGACAGCGGATGAAGATTAGCAATCAGCCCCAGCATTTT